This T cell receptor (beta chain) was recovered during a study of liver allograft versus peripheral blood T cells. On the study more broadly: Transplanted-liver and recipient peripheral blood T cell receptor repertoires were compared. Study outcomes and limitations: As reported, T cell receptor repertoires inside liver allografts differed from those present in peripheral blood.

The CDR3 has 17 amino acids. From germline, CDR1 is ENHRY and CDR2 SYGVKD. Unmatched junction bases numbered 7, after V lost 3 bases and J lost 5 bases. TCRdb re-called the reads through MiXCR, storing one row per CDR3 protein. The top ten clones hold 2.2% of a sample with around 12,000 distinct CDR3 sequences, over 25% of them seen once. As to this clonotype: Its cognate antigen is unknown.

This chain uses TRBV10-3 with TRBJ2-3; 14 bases map to TRBD2. The clonotype comes from a human patient who had a liver transplant. Certain T cells may be donor cells from the graft. The CDR3 here is CAISDPRLAGGRDTQYF. The CDR3 nucleotides read TGTGCCATCAGTGACCCTCGACTAGCGGGGGGGCGAGATACGCAGTATTTT.